The 3 T cell receptor beta chains below come from one sample, sequenced in a study of T cell repertoires in cytomegalovirus infection. TCRdb passed the reads through MiXCR, listing each CDR3 protein once. The sample carries about 130,000 distinct CDR3 sequences, around 25% recorded once. These TCRs are of unknown antigen specificity. Sample: PBMCs, sequenced either directly or after in vitro stimulation (not recorded which). The receptors shown here come from a human donor in good health (CMV status not recorded). Some clones in this sample may be carry-over from other donors' samples.

This clonotype was found a few times. The rearrangement joins TRBV20-1 to TRBJ2-7; TRBD2 matches 7 bases. CDR3 size: 15 residues. CDR1 is DFQATT and CDR2 is SNEGSKA in the germline V gene (reference sequence). Germline trimming cut 0 bases from V and 6 bases from J; bases unmatched to any gene: 11. CDR3 bases: TGCAGTGCTAGAGATCAGGCTAGCGGTACTCCCGAGCAGTACGTC. Translating gives CSARDQASGTPEQYV.

This chain's CDR3 is CASSTRTGSNQPQHF. CDR3 DNA: TGTGCCAGCAGCACAAGGACAGGTAGCAATCAGCCCCAGCATTTT. The V call is TRBV12-3 or TRBV12-4, the J call TRBJ1-5, with 7 bases identical to TRBD1. The V and J ends lost 6 bases and 0 bases, in that order; junction bases with no gene match: 5. This CDR3 comprises 15 residues.

V usage is TRBV30 and J usage is TRBJ1-6; the D gene is possibly TRBD1 (6 bases). The CDR3 length is 14 residues. Trimming removed 5 bases from V and 13 bases from J, with 21 bases in between. In germline, CDR1 is GTSNPN, CDR2 SVGIG (reference sequence). In DNA form, the CDR3 reads TGTGCCTGGGACAAAACAGGGACCCCTTGGCCCCTCCACTTT. Protein: CAWDKTGTPWPLHF.